This T cell receptor beta chain was sequenced in a study of human T cells and chemical hapten exposure. Across the whole study: The patients were mostly female; they had alopecia areata, totalis or universalis.

The V gene lost 3 bases and the J gene lost 3 bases, with 11 bases spanning the gap. Germline CDR1 is DFQATT and CDR2 is SNEGSKA (reference sequence). The CDR3 loop spans 13 amino acids. The sample holds a few counts of this clonotype. As to time point: pre-sensitization, week 0. Sample treatment: therapeutic diphenylcyclopropenone sensitization with weekly scalp DPC. Each CDR3 protein gets one entry after TCRdb re-called the RACE reads with MiXCR. Here the sample spans roughly 260,000 distinct CDR3 sequences, 8.6% being singletons. The sequencing used whole blood, collected in connection with sensitization to the hapten diphenylcyclopropenone (DPC). The chain has TRBV20-1 and TRBJ1-1; tentative D call: TRBD1 (6 bases). The origin of this receptor is a woman in her thirties or forties with alopecia areata. Some clones in this sample may be carry-over from other donors' samples. The CDR3 bases are TGCAGTGCTAGCCAAGGGGGTTACACTGAAGCTTTCTTT. Translated, it gives CSASQGGYTEAFF.